This T cell receptor beta chain is drawn from a study of glioma-infiltrating T cells after dendritic cell vaccination. Points from the study as a whole: Higher pretreatment TIL content predicted longer progression-free time and survival.

This table comes from immunoSEQ multiplex PCR, and its TCRdb copy is limited to in-frame clones, with some not included. This sample carries about 100,000 clones, around 80% of them seen once, and the ten largest clones take about 6.5%. Concerning this clone itself: Antigen specificity is unknown.

The CDR3 consists of 15 residues. CDR1 is SGHDT, CDR2 YYEEEE, per germline. V trimming: 2 bases; J trimming: 6 bases; junction bases outside the gene matches: 5. This sequence joins TRBV5-6 and TRBJ2-3; 11 nucleotides line up with TRBD2. This TCR was recovered from a human donor with glioblastoma. The sequencing here drew on blood, taken before dendritic cell vaccination. CDR3 sequence reads: CASSFSGGAGDTQYF. For the CDR3, the DNA is TGTGCCAGCAGCTTTAGCGGGGGGGCAGGGGATACGCAGTATTTT.